The clone carrying this T cell receptor (beta chain) was detected only a few times. The target antigen is unknown. Germline assignment: CDR1 LGHDT and CDR2 YNNKEL (reference sequence). The CDR3 spans 16 residues. Trimming took 2 bases from V and 6 from J, leaving 17 bases between them. Regions amplified from RNA transcripts were the TCR beta CDR3 regions. First-round RT-PCR with HTBI primers amplified the TCR CDR3 region. TCRdb analysed the multiplex PCR reads with MiXCR anew, one entry per CDR3 protein. Of hundreds of thousands of distinct CDR3 sequences in the sample, around 15% were seen once. Based on clinical symptoms, serum thyroxine and TRAb, thyroid ultrasound and orbital computed tomography, diagnoses were reached. Fresh 10 ml peripheral blood yielded PBMCs. The sample comes from a study of T cells in Graves' hyperthyroidism and ophthalmopathy. Study-level background: Blood was drawn when the patient was first diagnosed and still untreated. General study findings and limits: A median approximately 6.5 months before onset, the model predicted ophthalmopathy.

The V and J genes are TRBV3-1 and TRBJ2-4; D ambiguous. The specimen was blood. This sequence originates from a woman in her twenties or thirties with Graves' hyperthyroidism. CDR3 DNA sequence: TGTGCCAGCAGCCAAATGTATAACTCACCGGCAAACATTCAGTACTTC. Protein product: CASSQMYNSPANIQYF. Filled out from reference TRBV3-1 and TRBJ2-4, the complete variable domain reads DTAVSQTPKYLVTQMGNDKSIKCEQNLGHDTMYWYKQDSKKFLKIMFSYNNKELIINETVPNRFSPKSPDKAHLNLHINSLELGDSAVYFCASSQMYNSPANIQYFGAGTRLSVL.